This TCR beta chain originates from a study of T-cell reconstitution after alpha-beta-depleted transplantation in children. The CDR3 consists of 16 residues. Trimming removed 5 bases from V and 0 bases from J, with 17 bases in between. Germline CDR1 SGHVS, CDR2 FQNEAQ. This clonotype has only a few counts. Unique molecular identifiers featured in how the TCRbeta library was prepared. MiXCR, run by TCRdb on the PCR reads, gives a single entry per CDR3 protein. This table has about 640,000 distinct CDR3 sequences, 10% to 15% appearing once. This receptor was taken from a male patient under 18 who had a stem cell transplant for acute myeloid leukemia, so the T cells may come from the graft donor. The chain is built from TRBV7-8 and TRBJ2-7; D might be TRBD2 (6 bases). The sequences come from PBMCs, mostly from graft donor cells, collected 360 days after TCRalphabeta/CD19-depleted stem cell transplant. CDR3 nucleotide sequence: TGTGCCAGCAGCACCCGGACTACCCAAAGCTCCTACGAGCAGTACTTC. This gives the protein CASSTRTTQSSYEQYF.